This T cell receptor (beta chain) emerged from a study of T-cell reconstitution after alpha-beta-depleted transplantation in children. The CDR3 is 17 amino acids. Unique molecular identifiers were used in preparing the TCRbeta library. TCRdb redid the calling of the PCR reads with MiXCR, one entry per CDR3 protein. This sample carries 150,000 to 200,000 distinct CDR3 sequences, approximately 6.6% of them seen once, and the ten largest clones take roughly 3%. Comment on this clonotype: One junction end disagrees with the germline gene, perhaps due to a read error.

The sample consisted of PBMCs from the stem cell graft donor, taken from the stem cell graft. The TCR originated in a human donor who donated a stem cell graft to a child with Wiskott-Aldrich syndrome. J is TRBJ2-4 and V is TRBV12-3 or TRBV12-4, with 8 bases identical to TRBD1. As DNA, the CDR3 is TGTACCAGCAGTCAGTTTGGACAGGGCGAAGCCAAAAACATTCAGTACTTC. This codes for CTSSQFGQGEAKNIQYF.